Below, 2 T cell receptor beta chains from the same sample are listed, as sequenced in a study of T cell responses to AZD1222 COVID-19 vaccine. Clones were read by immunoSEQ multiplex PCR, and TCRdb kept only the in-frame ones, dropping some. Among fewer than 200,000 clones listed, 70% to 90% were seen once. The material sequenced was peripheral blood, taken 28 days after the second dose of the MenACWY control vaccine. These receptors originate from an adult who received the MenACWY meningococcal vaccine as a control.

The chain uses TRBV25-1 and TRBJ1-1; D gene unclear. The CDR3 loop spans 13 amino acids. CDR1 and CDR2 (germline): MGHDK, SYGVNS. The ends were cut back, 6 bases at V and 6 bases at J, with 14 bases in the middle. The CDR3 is CASRDKFSSEAFF. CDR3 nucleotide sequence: TGTGCCAGCAGGGATAAGTTTTCCTCTGAAGCTTTCTTT.

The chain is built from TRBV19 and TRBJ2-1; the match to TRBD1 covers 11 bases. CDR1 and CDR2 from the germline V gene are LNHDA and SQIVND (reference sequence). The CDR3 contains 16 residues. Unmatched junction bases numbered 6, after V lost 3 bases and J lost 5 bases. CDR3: CASSMYGTGGNNEQFF. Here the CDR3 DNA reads TGTGCCAGTAGTATGTACGGGACAGGGGGGAACAATGAGCAGTTCTTC.